The 5 T cell receptor beta chains below all came from one sample that was sequenced in a study of cytomegalovirus exposure and HLA in healthy donors. TCRdb keeps only in-frame clones here, not all; method: immunoSEQ multiplex PCR. The data contain approximately 140,000 clones, more than 85% of them singletons. Sequencing used PBMCs. These TCRs come from a man younger than 35 in good health and CMV-seropositive.

J is TRBJ1-1 and V is TRBV6-5; D is undetermined. The CDR3 runs 14 residues. Germline V lookup: CDR1 MNHEY, CDR2 SVGAGI. V lost 8 bases and J 3 bases, leaving 16 bases between the germline ends. This CDR3 is CASSEGLIHTEAFF. DNA for the CDR3: TGTGCCAGCTCAGAGGGATTAATTCACACTGAAGCTTTCTTT.

In its sample, this clone was seen a few times. The chain joins TRBV7-9 to TRBJ2-7; D remains ambiguous. Per the germline V gene, CDR1 is SEHNR and CDR2 is FQNEAQ (reference sequence). This CDR3 comprises 13 residues. The V gene lost 0 bases and the J gene lost 2 bases, with 5 bases spanning the gap. DNA of the CDR3: TGTGCCAGCAGCTTAGCGCGTGCCTACGAGCAGTACTTC. As protein: CASSLARAYEQYF. Together with reference TRBV7-9 and TRBJ2-7, the CDR3 gives the full variable domain: DTGVSQNPRHKITKRGQNVTFRCDPISEHNRLYWYRQTLGQGPEFLTYFQNEAQLEKSRLLSDRFSAERPKGSFSTLEIQRTEQGDSAMYLCASSLARAYEQYFGPGTRLTVT.

The gene calls are TRBV7-8 and TRBJ2-3; 9 bases line up with TRBD2. The length of the CDR3 is 14 residues. V shed 6 bases and J 2 bases; nucleotides not matched to a gene: 3. Germline V gives CDR1 SGHVS, CDR2 FQNEAQ. CDR3 sequence (DNA): TGTGCCAGCAGTAGCGGGAGTAACACAGATACGCAGTATTTT. Protein: CASSSGSNTDTQYF.

V and J are TRBV7-3 and TRBJ2-2; 8 bases line up with TRBD1. V was pared by 7 bases and J by 0 bases, with 1 base of the junction left unmatched. Germline V gene sequence: CDR1 SGHTA, CDR2 FQGTGA. This CDR3 is 14 amino acids long. The CDR3 region has the DNA TGTGCCAGCAAACAGGGGGCGAACACCGGGGAGCTGTTTTTT. Its protein product is CASKQGANTGELFF.

This clone was recorded once. The chain recombines TRBV5-1 with TRBJ2-5, with D perhaps matching TRBD1 (6 bases). The CDR3 contains 13 residues. Trimming removed 7 bases at V and 4 bases at J, with 14 bases between. CDR1 and CDR2 (germline): SGHRS, YFSETQ. CDR3 in DNA: TGCGCCAGCGGGTTGGGGGCAGGAGAGACCCAGTACTTC. Amino acid sequence: CASGLGAGETQYF.